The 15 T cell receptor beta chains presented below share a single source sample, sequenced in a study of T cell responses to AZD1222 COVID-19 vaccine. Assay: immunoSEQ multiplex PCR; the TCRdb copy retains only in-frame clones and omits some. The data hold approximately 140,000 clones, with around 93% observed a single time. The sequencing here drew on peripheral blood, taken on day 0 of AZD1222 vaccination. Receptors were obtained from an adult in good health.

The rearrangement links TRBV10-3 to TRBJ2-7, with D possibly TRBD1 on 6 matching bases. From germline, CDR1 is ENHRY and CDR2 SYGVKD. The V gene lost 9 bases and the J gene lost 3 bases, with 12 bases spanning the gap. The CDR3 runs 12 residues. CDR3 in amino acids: CAIAPTGYEQYF. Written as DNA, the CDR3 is TGTGCCATAGCGCCGACAGGCTACGAGCAGTACTTC.

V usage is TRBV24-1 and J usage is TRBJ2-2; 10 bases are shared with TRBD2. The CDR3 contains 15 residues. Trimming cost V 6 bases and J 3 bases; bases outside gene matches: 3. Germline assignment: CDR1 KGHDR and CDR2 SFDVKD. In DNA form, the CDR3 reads TGTGCCACCAGTTCTCTAGCGGGAGACACCGGGGAGCTGTTTTTT. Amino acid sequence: CATSSLAGDTGELFF.

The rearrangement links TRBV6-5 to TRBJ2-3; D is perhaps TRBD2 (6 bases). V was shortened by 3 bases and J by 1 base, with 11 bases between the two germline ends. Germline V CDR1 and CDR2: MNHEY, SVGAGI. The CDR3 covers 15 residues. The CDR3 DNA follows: TGTGCCAGCAGTTATCCCCAGCGGGGCACAGATACGCAGTATTTT. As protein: CASSYPQRGTDTQYF.

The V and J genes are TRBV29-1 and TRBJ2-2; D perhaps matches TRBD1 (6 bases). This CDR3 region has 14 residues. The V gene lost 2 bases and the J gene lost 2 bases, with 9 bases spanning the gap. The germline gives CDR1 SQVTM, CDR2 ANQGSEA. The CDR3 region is CSVEPTGNTGELFF. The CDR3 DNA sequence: TGCAGCGTTGAACCGACAGGAAACACCGGGGAGCTGTTTTTT.

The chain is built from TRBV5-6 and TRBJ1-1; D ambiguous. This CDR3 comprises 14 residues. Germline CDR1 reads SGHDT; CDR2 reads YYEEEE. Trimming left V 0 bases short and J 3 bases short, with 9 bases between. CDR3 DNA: TGTGCCAGCAGCTTGGGGGGTGGGTACACTGAAGCTTTCTTT. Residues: CASSLGGGYTEAFF.

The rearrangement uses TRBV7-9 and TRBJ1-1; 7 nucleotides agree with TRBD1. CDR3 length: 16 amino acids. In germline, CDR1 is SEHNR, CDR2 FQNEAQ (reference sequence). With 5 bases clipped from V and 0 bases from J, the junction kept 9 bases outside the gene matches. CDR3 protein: CASSHDRALMNTEAFF. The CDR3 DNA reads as TGTGCCAGCAGCCATGACAGGGCCCTAATGAACACTGAAGCTTTCTTT.

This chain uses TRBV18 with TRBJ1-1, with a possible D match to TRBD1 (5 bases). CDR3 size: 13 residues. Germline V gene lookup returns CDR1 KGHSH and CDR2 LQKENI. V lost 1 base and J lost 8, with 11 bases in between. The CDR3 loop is CASSPRRGEEAFF. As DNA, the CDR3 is TGTGCCAGCTCACCACGGAGGGGCGAGGAAGCTTTCTTT.

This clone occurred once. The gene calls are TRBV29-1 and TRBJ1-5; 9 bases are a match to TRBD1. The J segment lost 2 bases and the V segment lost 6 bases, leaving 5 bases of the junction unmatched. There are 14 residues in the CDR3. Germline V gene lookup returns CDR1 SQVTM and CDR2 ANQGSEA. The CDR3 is CSVGTGSGNQPQHF. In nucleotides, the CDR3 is TGCAGCGTGGGGACAGGGTCTGGCAATCAGCCCCAGCATTTT.

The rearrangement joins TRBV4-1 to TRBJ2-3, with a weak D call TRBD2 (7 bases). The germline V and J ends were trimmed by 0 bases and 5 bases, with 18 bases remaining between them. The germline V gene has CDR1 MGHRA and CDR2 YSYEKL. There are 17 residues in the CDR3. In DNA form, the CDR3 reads TGCGCCAGCAGCCAAGAGGGGGGGGCTAGCGGACAAGATACGCAGTATTTT. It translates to CASSQEGGASGQDTQYF.

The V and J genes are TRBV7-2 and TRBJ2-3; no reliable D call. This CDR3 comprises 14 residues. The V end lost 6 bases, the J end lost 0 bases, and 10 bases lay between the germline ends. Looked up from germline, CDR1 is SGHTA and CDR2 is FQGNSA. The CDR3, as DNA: TGTGCCAGCAGTCTACCGGCTAGCACAGATACGCAGTATTTT. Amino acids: CASSLPASTDTQYF. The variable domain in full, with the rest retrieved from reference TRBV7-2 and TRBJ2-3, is GAGVSQSPSNKVTEKGKDVELRCDPISGHTALYWYRQSLGQGLEFLIYFQGNSAPDKSGLPSDRFSAERTGGSVSTLTIQRTQQEDSAVYLCASSLPASTDTQYFGPGTRLTVL.

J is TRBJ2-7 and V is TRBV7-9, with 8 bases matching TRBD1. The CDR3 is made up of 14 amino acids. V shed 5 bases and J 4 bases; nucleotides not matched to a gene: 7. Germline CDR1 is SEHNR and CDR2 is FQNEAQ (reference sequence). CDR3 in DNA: TGTGCCAGCAGCCCTCAGGGGGCTGGTTACGAGCAGTACTTC. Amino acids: CASSPQGAGYEQYF.

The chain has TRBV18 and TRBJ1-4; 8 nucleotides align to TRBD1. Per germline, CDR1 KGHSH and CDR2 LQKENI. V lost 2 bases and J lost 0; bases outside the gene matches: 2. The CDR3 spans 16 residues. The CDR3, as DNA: TGTGCCAGCTCACCAACAGGGGGGACAACTAATGAAAAACTGTTTTTT. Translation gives CASSPTGGTTNEKLFF.

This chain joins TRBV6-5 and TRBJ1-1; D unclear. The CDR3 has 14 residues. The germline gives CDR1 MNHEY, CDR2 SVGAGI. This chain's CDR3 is CATKARSMNTEAFF. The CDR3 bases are TGTGCAACGAAGGCTCGGTCCATGAACACTGAAGCTTTCTTT.

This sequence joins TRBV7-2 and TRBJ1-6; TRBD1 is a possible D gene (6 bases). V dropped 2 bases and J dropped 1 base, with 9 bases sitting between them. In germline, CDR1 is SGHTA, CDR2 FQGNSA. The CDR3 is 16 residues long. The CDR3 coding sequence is TGTGCCAGCAGCTTACTAGGGGGATCCTATAATTCACCCCTCCACTTT. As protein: CASSLLGGSYNSPLHF.

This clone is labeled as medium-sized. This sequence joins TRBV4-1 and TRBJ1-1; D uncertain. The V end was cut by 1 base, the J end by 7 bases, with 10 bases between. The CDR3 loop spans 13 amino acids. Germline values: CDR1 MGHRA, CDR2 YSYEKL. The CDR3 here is CASSQVWQSEAFF. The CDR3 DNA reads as TGCGCCAGCAGCCAAGTCTGGCAGAGTGAAGCTTTCTTT.